Below are 10 T cell receptor beta chains sequenced from a single sample in a study of blood T cell repertoires in COVID-19. Produced via immunoSEQ multiplex PCR; TCRdb's table is partial and in-frame only. The sample holds fewer than 250,000 clones; 83% are singletons and the top ten take roughly 5%. Sequenced sample: peripheral blood. The receptors shown here come from a human donor in a cohort sampled during active COVID-19.

This clone was found once. V and J are TRBV9 and TRBJ2-1; TRBD2 matches 9 bases. The CDR3 has 15 amino acids. Germline-derived CDR1 and CDR2 are SGDLS and YYNGEE. Trimming at V came to 4 bases and at J to 2 bases, leaving 4 bases not matched to a gene. The CDR3 nucleotides read TGTGCCAGCAGCTTTAGCGGGAGTGCCTACAATGAGCAGTTCTTC. It specifies CASSFSGSAYNEQFF.

The rearrangement joins TRBV4-2 to TRBJ2-7; TRBD1 matches at 10 bases. Germline lookup yields CDR1 LGHNA and CDR2 YNFKEQ. The CDR3 runs to 16 residues. The junction had 8 bases not matched to a gene; V was cut back by 0 bases and J by 6 bases. This chain's CDR3 is CASSQDWTGGIREQYF. The CDR3, as DNA: TGTGCCAGCAGCCAAGACTGGACAGGGGGAATTCGCGAGCAGTACTTC.

This chain uses TRBV6-5 with TRBJ2-7; D gene uncertain. There are 13 residues in the CDR3. V was pared by 8 bases and J by 6 bases, with 17 bases between. Germline V gene sequence: CDR1 MNHEY, CDR2 SVGAGI. CDR3 sequence: CASAPSGVLEQYF. The CDR3 bases are TGTGCCAGCGCCCCTTCGGGTGTGCTCGAGCAGTACTTC.

V is TRBV27 and J is TRBJ2-7; tentatively, D is TRBD1 (5 bases). The germline V gene has CDR1 MNHEY and CDR2 SMNVEV (reference sequence). V was pared by 3 bases and J by 5 bases, with 14 bases between. The CDR3 runs 14 residues. In nucleotides, the CDR3 is TGTGCCAGCAGTTTTAGGGGATCAGTTAACGAGCAGTACTTC. Translated: CASSFRGSVNEQYF.

The V gene is TRBV29-1, the J gene TRBJ2-3; D perhaps matches TRBD1 (6 bases). The CDR3 contains 14 residues. Germline CDR1 is SQVTM and CDR2 is ANQGSEA. Trimming stripped 4 bases from V and 0 bases from J, with 11 bases between. In DNA, the CDR3 is TGCAGCGTTGTTCCAGGGGCTAGCACAGATACGCAGTATTTT. Its translation: CSVVPGASTDTQYF.

J is TRBJ2-7 and V is TRBV5-1; 8 bases map to TRBD1. V shed 4 bases and J 7 bases; nucleotides not matched to a gene: 10. The CDR3 extends over 14 amino acids. Germline lookup yields CDR1 SGHRS and CDR2 YFSETQ. The CDR3 nucleotides are TGCGCCAGCAGCGCCGGACAGGGAATGGAAGAGCAGTACTTC. As protein: CASSAGQGMEEQYF. The variable domain in full, with the rest retrieved from reference TRBV5-1 and TRBJ2-7, is KAGVTQTPRYLIKTRGQQVTLSCSPISGHRSVSWYQQTPGQGLQFLFEYFSETQRNKGNFPGRFSGRQFSNSRSEMNVSTLELGDSALYLCASSAGQGMEEQYFGPGTRLTVT.

The chain carries TRBV7-6 and TRBJ2-1; the D gene is possibly TRBD2 (5 bases). The CDR3 is 13 amino acids. Germline CDR1 reads SGHVS; CDR2 reads FNYEAQ. The V and J ends lost 2 bases and 8 bases respectively, with 10 bases between them. The CDR3 loop is CASSLYGSDEQFF. CDR3 nucleotides: TGTGCCAGCAGCTTATATGGGAGTGATGAGCAGTTCTTC.

This clone was found many times. This rearrangement joins TRBV5-8 to TRBJ2-7; weak D call: TRBD1 (5 bases). Trimming shortened V by 4 bases and J by 5 bases, and 19 bases separated the two germline ends. The CDR3 sequence is 15 residues long. Germline values: CDR1 SGHTS, CDR2 YDEGEE. CDR3 sequence: CASSAFRAQAHEQYF. For the CDR3, the DNA is TGTGCCAGCAGCGCGTTCAGGGCTCAGGCACACGAGCAGTACTTC.

The chain employs TRBV9 and TRBJ1-2; D is uncertain. Germline CDR1 is SGDLS and CDR2 is YYNGEE. Trimming cost V 0 bases and J 8 bases, with 17 bases left between them. The CDR3 is 15 amino acids. CDR3 nucleotides: TGTGCCAGCAGCGTAGTGGCAGGCCGGGGTCCGGGCTACACCTTC. As protein: CASSVVAGRGPGYTF.

The rearrangement uses TRBV6-6 and TRBJ1-1, with 9 positions matching TRBD1. Germline V gene lookup returns CDR1 MNHNY and CDR2 SVGAGI (reference sequence). CDR3 length: 14 amino acids. Trimming took 6 bases from V and 5 from J; bases not matched to a gene: 7. CDR3 in DNA: TGTGCCAGCAGGACCGGGACAGGGAGGACTGAAGCTTTCTTT. Amino acid sequence: CASRTGTGRTEAFF.